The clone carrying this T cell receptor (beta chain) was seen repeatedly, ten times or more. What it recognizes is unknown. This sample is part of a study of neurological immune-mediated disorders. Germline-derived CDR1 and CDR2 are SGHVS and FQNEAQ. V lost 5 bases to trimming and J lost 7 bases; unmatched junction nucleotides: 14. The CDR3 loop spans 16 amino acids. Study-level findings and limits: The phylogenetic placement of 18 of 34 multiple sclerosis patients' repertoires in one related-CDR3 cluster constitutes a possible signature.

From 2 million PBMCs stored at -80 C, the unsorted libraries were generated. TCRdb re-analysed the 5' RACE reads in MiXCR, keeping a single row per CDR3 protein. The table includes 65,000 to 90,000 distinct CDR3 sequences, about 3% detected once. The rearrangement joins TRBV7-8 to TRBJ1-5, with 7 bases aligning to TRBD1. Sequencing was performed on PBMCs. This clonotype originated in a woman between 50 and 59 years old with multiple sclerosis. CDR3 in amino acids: CASSAAQTGLGQPQHF. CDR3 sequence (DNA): TGTGCCAGCAGCGCCGCGCAGACAGGGCTTGGGCAGCCCCAGCATTTT. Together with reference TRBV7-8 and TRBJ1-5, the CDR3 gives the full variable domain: GAGVSQSPRYKVAKRGQDVALRCDPISGHVSLFWYQQALGQGPEFLTYFQNEAQLDKSGLPSDRFFAERPEGSVSTLKIQRTQQEDSAVYLCASSAAQTGLGQPQHFGDGTRLSIL.